This TCR beta chain was retrieved from a study of metastatic and nonmetastatic thyroid tumors. Turning to the study itself: From malignant and benign thyroid patients, repertoires in blood and in tumor or nodule tissue were compared. Notes on the study in general: A significant increase in TCR beta diversity was reportedly seen in malignant thyroid tumors relative to benign nodules, in blood and tumor.

Concerning this clone: Antigen specificity is unknown.

Every patient underwent thyroid surgery untreated. TCRdb reassembled clones from the PCR reads with MiXCR. The sample consists of 35,000 to 40,000 clones, around 26% of them appearing once. From germline, CDR1 is MNHEY and CDR2 SVGEGT. This CDR3 region has 14 residues. Trimming took off 5 bases at V and 2 bases at J, with 10 bases between the two ends. The source is a female donor with papillary thyroid cancer or a benign thyroid nodule (not recorded which). Some clones in this sample may be carry-over from other donors' samples. The sequencing sample was made of blood. The chain links TRBV6-2 or TRBV6-3 to TRBJ1-3, with D perhaps TRBD1 (6 bases). CDR3 amino acids: CASSRQVAGNTIYF. CDR3 nucleotide sequence: TGTGCCAGCAGTCGACAGGTAGCTGGAAACACCATATATTTT.